The 30 T cell receptor beta chains listed next were all sequenced from one sample in a study of T cell repertoires in cytomegalovirus infection. MiXCR was run by TCRdb on the reads, yielding one entry per CDR3 protein. The sample comprises 300,000 to 400,000 distinct CDR3 sequences, about a sixth of which are singletons, and approximately 10% rests with the top ten. The sample consisted of PBMCs. These receptors came from a human donor in good health (CMV status not recorded). Some clones in this sample may be carry-over from other donors' samples.

This chain joins TRBV4-2 and TRBJ1-2, with D maybe TRBD1 (5 bases). The V and J ends lost 5 bases and 5 bases respectively, with 15 bases between them. Germline assignment: CDR1 LGHNA and CDR2 YNFKEQ. The CDR3 has 14 amino acids. CDR3 sequence reads: CASSVQQESYGYTF. DNA for the CDR3: TGTGCCAGCAGCGTTCAACAGGAAAGTTATGGCTACACCTTC.

V is TRBV7-2 and J is TRBJ2-1; 7 bases agree with TRBD2. This CDR3 has 16 residues. Trimming removed 3 bases from V and 7 bases from J; junction bases left unmatched: 12. Germline loops: CDR1 SGHTA, CDR2 FQGNSA. The CDR3 sequence: CASSFFGPGGGNEQFF. For the CDR3, the DNA is TGTGCCAGCAGCTTTTTTGGACCAGGCGGGGGAAATGAGCAGTTCTTC. Full variable domain (outside the CDR3, taken from reference TRBV7-2 and TRBJ2-1): GAGVSQSPSNKVTEKGKDVELRCDPISGHTALYWYRQSLGQGLEFLIYFQGNSAPDKSGLPSDRFSAERTGGSVSTLTIQRTQQEDSAVYLCASSFFGPGGGNEQFFGPGTRLTVL.

The rearrangement joins TRBV20-1 to TRBJ1-4; TRBD1 matches at 8 bases. The CDR3 runs 14 residues. V lost 5 bases, J lost 3 bases, and 5 bases stayed unmatched. Per the germline V gene, CDR1 is DFQATT and CDR2 is SNEGSKA (reference sequence). In DNA, the CDR3 is TGCAGTGCTGAGGGGACAGGATCTAATGAAAAACTGTTTTTT. Amino acids: CSAEGTGSNEKLFF.

The sample holds many counts of this clonotype. The CDR3 DNA sequence: TGTGCCAGCAGCTCAGGTCCTGGCACAGATACGCAGTATTTT. Residues: CASSSGPGTDTQYF. The rearrangement joins TRBV7-2 to TRBJ2-3, with D uncertain. CDR3 length: 14 amino acids. Germline lookup yields CDR1 SGHTA and CDR2 FQGNSA. The germline V and J ends were trimmed by 4 bases and 1 base, with 9 bases remaining between them.

The V call is TRBV2, the J call TRBJ2-3, with 8 bases fitting TRBD1. Germline trimming cut 6 bases from V and 4 bases from J; bases unmatched to any gene: 9. This CDR3 is 15 amino acids long. In germline, CDR1 is SNHLY, CDR2 FYNNEI. CDR3 nucleotide sequence: TGTGCCAGCAGCGTGGACAGGGAGGTGTCAGATACGCAGTATTTT. It is translated as CASSVDREVSDTQYF.

The chain links TRBV29-1 to TRBJ1-3; D is possibly TRBD1 (5 bases). Germline V gives CDR1 SQVTM, CDR2 ANQGSEA. This CDR3 is built from 15 residues. V lost 1 base and J lost 4, with 14 bases in between. The CDR3: CSVEVWDFSGNTIYF. The CDR3, as DNA: TGCAGCGTTGAAGTTTGGGACTTCTCGGGAAACACCATATATTTT.

This clonotype was detected a few times. The CDR3 loop is CASTPGRNTEAFF. The CDR3 region has the DNA TGTGCCAGCACCCCTGGTAGGAACACTGAAGCTTTCTTT. This sequence joins TRBV12-3 or TRBV12-4 and TRBJ1-1, with unresolved D. The length of the CDR3 is 13 residues. V lost 7 bases and J 1 base, leaving 10 bases between the germline ends.

This clonotype showed up many times. The chain has TRBV6-1 and TRBJ2-1, with TRBD2 as a possible D gene (6 bases). This CDR3 contains 14 residues. Trimming left V 5 bases short and J 6 bases short, with 14 bases between. Per germline, CDR1 MNHNS and CDR2 SASEGT. In nucleotides, the CDR3 is TGTGCCAGCAGTTACAGGTGGAGGGGCAATGAGCAGTTCTTC. Protein: CASSYRWRGNEQFF.

This clonotype appeared many times. The rearrangement links TRBV7-2 to TRBJ2-3, with D possibly matching TRBD2 (5 bases). CDR1 SGHTA and CDR2 FQGNSA come from the germline V gene. Between the trimmed V and J ends, which lost 8 bases and 6 bases, there was a span of 27 bases. This CDR3 has 17 residues. CDR3 amino acids: CASAEQRSAGGRDTQYF. For the CDR3, the DNA is TGTGCCAGCGCAGAACAAAGATCGGCGGGTGGAAGGGATACGCAGTATTTT.

This clonotype appeared a single time. DNA of the CDR3: TGTGCCAGCAGCTCGAGCGGGAGAGGTTTGTTCTTC. Translated: CASSSSGRGLFF. The genes are TRBV7-6 and TRBJ2-1; 8 bases align to TRBD2. Germline assignment: CDR1 SGHVS and CDR2 FNYEAQ. V was clipped by 4 bases and J by 15 bases; unmatched bases: 8. The CDR3 totals 12 residues.

This clonotype has just a few counts. The chain recombines TRBV12-3 or TRBV12-4 with TRBJ2-7; D ambiguous. V gave up 8 bases and J gave up 5 bases, with 13 bases separating them. The CDR3 totals 12 residues. The CDR3 DNA reads TGTGCCAGCCGATCATGGCATCACGAGCAGTACTTC. Encoded protein: CASRSWHHEQYF.

This clonotype was observed at least ten times. The chain carries TRBV28 and TRBJ2-7, with 9 bases aligning to TRBD2. The ends lost 9 bases at V and 4 bases at J; junction bases unmatched: 10. Per germline, CDR1 MDHEN and CDR2 SYDVKM. The CDR3 is made up of 14 amino acids. The CDR3 reads CASTAGTSRYEQYF. CDR3 bases: TGTGCCAGTACAGCCGGGACTAGCCGTTACGAGCAGTACTTC.

A few counts support this clonotype. The chain joins TRBV20-1 to TRBJ2-3; 9 bases are a match to TRBD2. V shed 0 bases and J 1 base; nucleotides not matched to a gene: 14. CDR3 length: 19 residues. The germline V gene has CDR1 DFQATT and CDR2 SNEGSKA (reference sequence). The CDR3 nucleotides read TGCAGTGCTAGAGACGATTTAGCGGGAGCGGTTACGGGCACAGATACGCAGTATTTT. Translation gives CSARDDLAGAVTGTDTQYF.

The chain employs TRBV6-1 and TRBJ1-1; D gene unclear. This CDR3 comprises 13 residues. Trimming stripped 2 bases from V and 5 bases from J, with 9 bases between. The V gene's germline CDR1 is MNHNS and CDR2 SASEGT. This CDR3 reads CASSERARTEAFF. The CDR3, as DNA: TGTGCCAGCAGTGAAAGGGCCAGGACTGAAGCTTTCTTT.

This clonotype showed up just a few times. The chain has TRBV2 and TRBJ2-4; 7 positions match TRBD1. V gave up 6 bases and J gave up 5 bases; unmatched junction bases: 7. The CDR3 runs 14 residues. CDR1 is SNHLY, CDR2 FYNNEI, per germline. CDR3 sequence (DNA): TGTGCCAGCAGGGACGACAGGGTCCAAAACATTCAGTACTTC. This gives the protein CASRDDRVQNIQYF. The full variable domain, in which reference TRBV2 and TRBJ2-4 provide the parts outside the CDR3, is EPEVTQTPSHQVTQMGQEVILRCVPISNHLYFYWYRQILGQKVEFLVSFYNNEISEKSEIFDDQFSVERPDGSNFTLKIRSTKLEDSAMYFCASRDDRVQNIQYFGAGTRLSVL.

This clonotype was counted only a few times. The chain recombines TRBV7-9 with TRBJ1-1; tentatively, D is TRBD1 (5 bases). From germline, CDR1 is SEHNR and CDR2 FQNEAQ (reference sequence). The CDR3 runs to 15 residues. Between the trimmed V and J ends, which lost 5 bases and 4 bases, there was a span of 17 bases. CDR3 loop: CASSLRGGTGTEAFF. The DNA of the CDR3 is TGTGCCAGCAGCCTCCGAGGAGGGACGGGCACTGAAGCTTTCTTT.

This clonotype was seen more than once but under ten times. The J gene is TRBJ2-6, the V gene TRBV23-1, with 9 bases lining up with TRBD1. TRBV23-1 carries the ORF label, with uncertain function. With 3 bases clipped from V and 0 bases from J, the junction kept 18 bases outside the gene matches. The CDR3 length is 22 residues. Here the CDR3 DNA reads TGCGCCAGCAGTCACCCCATCACGGAACCGGGACAGGGATTCTCTGGGGCCAACGTCCTGACTTTC. Encoded protein: CASSHPITEPGQGFSGANVLTF.

This clonotype was seen more than once but under ten times. CDR3 coding DNA: TGTGCCAGCAGCCCCCCTATAGTCCTAGCGGATAGCACAGATACGCAGTATTTT. Its protein is CASSPPIVLADSTDTQYF. The rearrangement uses TRBV28 and TRBJ2-3; 7 positions agree with TRBD2. After removal of 6 bases from V and 0 bases from J, the junction contained 15 bases not matched to a gene. The CDR3 has 18 residues. CDR1 is MDHEN and CDR2 is SYDVKM in the germline V gene.

This clonotype has more than one count but fewer than ten. V is TRBV15 and J is TRBJ2-5; TRBD1 agrees at 7 bases. The CDR3 consists of 15 residues. The junction had 8 bases not matched to a gene; V was cut back by 3 bases and J by 4 bases. The V gene's germline CDR1 is LNHNV and CDR2 YYDKDF (reference sequence). This chain's CDR3 is CATSRNRGGAETQYF. In DNA form, the CDR3 reads TGTGCCACCAGCAGGAATAGAGGGGGCGCAGAGACCCAGTACTTC.

DNA of the CDR3: TGTGCCGCTAGCGCGAGCTCCTACAATGAGCAGTTCTTC. This encodes CAASASSYNEQFF. This chain uses TRBV27 with TRBJ2-1, with D possibly being TRBD2 (6 bases). The CDR3 covers 13 residues. V lost 11 bases and J lost 0, with 11 bases in between. Per germline, CDR1 MNHEY and CDR2 SMNVEV (reference sequence).

This clonotype was detected many times. This sequence joins TRBV7-2 and TRBJ2-1, with 8 bases lining up with TRBD2. The V segment lost 6 bases and the J segment 8 bases; nucleotides outside the gene matches: 12. CDR1 and CDR2 from the germline V gene are SGHTA and FQGNSA. The CDR3 is 15 residues long. The CDR3 DNA reads as TGTGCCAGCAGATCGGGGGGGCCGGGAGCCCATGAGCAGTTCTTC. Translation gives CASRSGGPGAHEQFF.

This clonotype was recorded many times. This chain joins TRBV7-2 and TRBJ1-1; a weak D match, TRBD1 (5 bases). V was trimmed by 0 bases and J by 1 base, leaving 12 bases between them. Germline CDR1 and CDR2: SGHTA and FQGNSA. The CDR3 is made up of 16 amino acids. CDR3 loop: CASSLAWEGPNTEAFF. DNA of the CDR3: TGTGCCAGCAGCTTAGCCTGGGAGGGGCCGAACACTGAAGCTTTCTTT.

The V and J genes are TRBV6-5 and TRBJ1-1, with a weak D call TRBD1 (5 bases). From germline, CDR1 is MNHEY and CDR2 SVGAGI. The V end was cut by 5 bases, the J end by 3 bases, with 19 bases between. The CDR3 is 16 amino acids. CDR3 amino acids: CASSRLGDGSDTEAFF. The CDR3 bases are TGTGCCAGCAGTCGTCTGGGGGACGGATCGGACACTGAAGCTTTCTTT.

In its sample, this clonotype was seen many times. The J gene is TRBJ2-3, the V gene TRBV7-2; the D gene is possibly TRBD2 (6 bases). V lost 6 bases and J 2 bases, leaving 21 bases between the germline ends. The CDR3 is made up of 17 amino acids. The germline gives CDR1 SGHTA, CDR2 FQGNSA. The CDR3 protein is CASSNRPMGRDTDTQYF. The CDR3 bases are TGTGCCAGCAGTAACCGACCTATGGGGCGGGACACAGATACGCAGTATTTT.

The chain combines TRBV4-1 with TRBJ2-1; 8 bases fit TRBD2. The CDR3 has 16 amino acids. Germline lookup yields CDR1 MGHRA and CDR2 YSYEKL. The V segment lost 0 bases and the J segment 4 bases; nucleotides outside the gene matches: 5. CDR3 nucleotide sequence: TGCGCCAGCAGCCAAGAGTCGAGCGGGGGTTACAATGAGCAGTTCTTC. It encodes CASSQESSGGYNEQFF.

This clonotype was detected many times. The chain is built from TRBV7-6 and TRBJ2-3; 9 bases map to TRBD2. Germline V gene sequence: CDR1 SGHVS, CDR2 FNYEAQ. This CDR3 has 14 residues. V trimming: 5 bases; J trimming: 5 bases; junction bases outside the gene matches: 5. CDR3 amino acids: CASSPAGGVDTQYF. The CDR3 DNA sequence: TGTGCCAGCAGCCCAGCGGGAGGTGTAGATACGCAGTATTTT. The whole variable domain, filled in from reference TRBV7-6 and TRBJ2-3, reads GAGVSQSPRYKVTKRGQDVALRCDPISGHVSLYWYRQALGQGPEFLTYFNYEAQQDKSGLPNDRFSAERPEGSISTLTIQRTEQRDSAMYRCASSPAGGVDTQYFGPGTRLTVL.

This chain uses TRBV5-1 with TRBJ2-5; 7 bases map to TRBD1. V shed 1 base, J shed 2 bases, and the junction held 5 bases outside the gene matches. CDR3 length: 15 amino acids. The germline CDR1 and CDR2 sequences are SGHRS and YFSETQ. In DNA, the CDR3 is TGCGCCAGCAGCTTGACGGGACAGACACAAGAGACCCAGTACTTC. Its translation is CASSLTGQTQETQYF.

This clonotype was seen only a few times. In nucleotides, the CDR3 is TGTGCCAGCAGCGACCGGACTGAAAGATCGAATGAGCAGTTCTTC. Its protein product is CASSDRTERSNEQFF. The genes are TRBV7-6 and TRBJ2-1; TRBD2 might be the D (5 bases). Germline CDR1 reads SGHVS; CDR2 reads FNYEAQ. The CDR3 has 15 residues. With 5 bases removed from V and 7 bases from J, the gap between germline ends came to 18 bases.

This clonotype was observed at least ten times. The chain links TRBV7-2 to TRBJ1-6, with D unresolved. The CDR3 contains 14 residues. Trimming removed 0 bases from V and 12 bases from J, with 12 bases in between. Germline-derived CDR1 and CDR2 are SGHTA and FQGNSA. The CDR3 here is CASSLADLRGPLHF. CDR3 nucleotide sequence: TGTGCCAGCAGCTTAGCGGATCTCCGTGGACCCCTCCACTTT.

This clonotype was seen more than once but under ten times. The CDR3, as DNA: TGCAGTGCTCGACGACTAGCTAGCACAGATACGCAGTATTTT. Protein product: CSARRLASTDTQYF. This chain connects TRBV20-1 to TRBJ2-3, with 7 positions matching TRBD2. The CDR3 is 14 residues long. The J segment lost 0 bases and the V segment lost 5 bases, leaving 5 bases of the junction unmatched. Germline V CDR1 and CDR2: DFQATT, SNEGSKA (reference sequence).